The rows below give T cell receptor beta chains drawn from one sample of a study of Graves' ophthalmopathy and Graves' hyperthyroidism. TCRdb processed the multiplex PCR reads anew with MiXCR; each CDR3 protein has one entry. The sample records roughly 1.1 million distinct CDR3 sequences, about 36% being singletons. Sequenced: peripheral blood or thyroid tissue (not recorded which). Every receptor here comes from an adult man with Graves' hyperthyroidism. The CDR3 runs from the conserved cysteine through the conserved F or W. Each record gives: J gene, V gene, clone size, D gene, CDR3 protein, CDR3 DNA. D genes are given only for firm matches. Clone size, where shown, is once, few, many, or a class for clones that have expanded.

TRBJ1-2 | TRBV5-1 | - | - | CASSLESLSNGYTF | TGCGCCAGCAGCTTGGAATCCCTATCCAATGGCTACACCTTC
TRBJ2-5 | TRBV29-1 | - | - | CSISGQVGRETQYF | TGCAGCATCTCGGGGCAAGTGGGGCGCGAGACCCAGTACTTC
TRBJ2-7 | TRBV7-9 | many | - | CASSSRMGYEQYF | TGTGCCAGCAGTTCAAGAATGGGCTACGAGCAGTACTTC
TRBJ2-2 | TRBV9 | - | - | CAGSVGGTGELFF | TGTGCCGGCAGCGTAGGAGGAACCGGGGAGCTGTTTTTT
TRBJ2-7 | TRBV10-3 | many | - | CAISQGDYEQYF | TGTGCCATCAGTCAGGGTGACTACGAGCAGTACTTC
TRBJ2-6 | TRBV29-1 | many | - | CSVESSSPTGANVLTF | TGCAGCGTTGAATCCTCTTCCCCAACTGGGGCCAACGTCCTGACTTTC
TRBJ1-1 | TRBV10-2 | - | - | CASSESQVAVKAFF | TGCGCCAGCAGTGAGTCGCAGGTTGCGGTTAAAGCTTTCTTT
TRBJ1-5 | TRBV6-1 | - | - | CASSVHRDVNAPQHF | TGTGCCAGCAGTGTCCACAGGGATGTTAATGCGCCCCAGCATTTT
TRBJ1-6 | TRBV27 | - | - | CASSMNGASYNSPLHF | TGTGCCAGCAGTATGAACGGAGCCTCCTATAATTCACCCCTCCACTTT
TRBJ2-2 | TRBV24-1 | few | - | CATSEGGGEHRGAVF | TGTGCCACCAGTGAGGGGGGGGGCGAACACCGGGGAGCTGTTTTT
TRBJ2-7 | TRBV7-2 | many | TRBD1 | CASSLSPRDRAHEQYF | TGTGCCAGCAGCTTAAGCCCTCGGGACAGGGCCCACGAGCAGTACTTC
TRBJ2-5 | TRBV24-1 | few | - | CATSDPGGEETQYF | TGTGCCACCAGTGATCCAGGGGGGGAAGAGACCCAGTACTTC
TRBJ1-1 | TRBV12-3/TRBV12-4 | - | - | CASSRPTGKNTEAFF | TGTGCCAGCAGTCGCCCAACAGGGAAGAACACTGAAGCTTTCTTT
TRBJ2-5 | TRBV7-9 | few | TRBD2 | CASSLAGLAGQGTQYF | TGTGCCAGCAGCTTAGCGGGACTAGCGGGACAAGGGACCCAGTACTTC
TRBJ2-2 | TRBV10-3 | - | - | CAISESGGLNTGELFF | TGTGCCATCAGTGAGTCGGGCGGGCTTAACACCGGGGAGCTGTTTTTT
TRBJ1-5 | TRBV7-9 | many | - | CASSSQGLDNQPQHF | TGTGCCAGCAGCTCGCAGGGTTTGGACAATCAGCCCCAGCATTTT
TRBJ2-7 | TRBV12-3/TRBV12-4 | many | TRBD1 | CASSPDRDRYEQYF | TGTGCCAGCAGCCCGGACAGGGATCGCTACGAGCAGTACTTC
TRBJ2-3 | TRBV6-6 | - | - | CASRLGGGDRTQYF | TGTGCCAGCAGGTTGGGGGGAGGCGACCGGACGCAGTATTTT
TRBJ2-2 | TRBV4-3 | few | TRBD1 | CASSQGGQGAGELFF | TGCGCCAGCAGCCAAGGAGGACAGGGCGCCGGGGAGCTGTTTTTT
TRBJ2-3 | TRBV7-9 | few | TRBD1 | CASSKTGGSGTDTQYF | TGTGCCAGCAGCAAAACAGGGGGCTCTGGCACAGATACGCAGTATTTT
TRBJ1-4 | TRBV7-6 | - | TRBD1 | CASSLTDRGHEKLFF | TGTGCCAGCAGCTTAACGGACAGGGGGCATGAAAAACTGTTTTTT
TRBJ2-5 | TRBV12-3/TRBV12-4 | many | - | CASSFFGSETQYF | TGTGCCAGCAGTTTTTTCGGGAGCGAGACCCAGTACTTC
TRBJ1-2 | TRBV10-3 | few | - | CAISDTGLSGYTF | TGTGCCATCAGTGATACAGGGCTATCGGGCTACACCTTC
TRBJ2-7 | TRBV7-9 | - | - | CAGGGQNVYEQYF | TGTGCCGGAGGGGGACAAAACGTCTACGAGCAGTACTTC
TRBJ2-6 | TRBV25-1 | - | TRBD1 | CASRGRSGQAGANVLTF | TGTGCCAGCAGAGGGCGCTCTGGACAGGCTGGGGCCAACGTCCTGACTTTC
TRBJ1-2 | TRBV29-1 | many | - | CSVGQPDNYGYTF | TGCAGCGTTGGACAGCCCGATAACTATGGCTACACCTTC